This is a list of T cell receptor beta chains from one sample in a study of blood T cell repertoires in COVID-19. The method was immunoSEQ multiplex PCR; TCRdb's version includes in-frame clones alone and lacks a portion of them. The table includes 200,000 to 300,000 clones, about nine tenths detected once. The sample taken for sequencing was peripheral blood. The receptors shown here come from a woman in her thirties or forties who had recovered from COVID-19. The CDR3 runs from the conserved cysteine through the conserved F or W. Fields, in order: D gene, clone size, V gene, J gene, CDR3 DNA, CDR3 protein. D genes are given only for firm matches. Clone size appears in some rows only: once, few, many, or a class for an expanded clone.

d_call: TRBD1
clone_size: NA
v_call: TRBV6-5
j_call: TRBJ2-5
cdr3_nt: TGTGCCAGCAGAGGGACAGCCCAAGAGACCCAGTACTTC
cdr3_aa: CASRGTAQETQYF

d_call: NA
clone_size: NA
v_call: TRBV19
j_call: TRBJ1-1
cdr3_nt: TGTGCCAGTAGTATAAGGGAGTGGAACACTGAAGCTTTCTTT
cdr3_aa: CASSIREWNTEAFF

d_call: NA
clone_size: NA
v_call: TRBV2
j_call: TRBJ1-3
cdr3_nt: TGTGCCAGCAGTGAGTCGGAGGGTGCCGGAAACACCATATATTTT
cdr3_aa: CASSESEGAGNTIYF

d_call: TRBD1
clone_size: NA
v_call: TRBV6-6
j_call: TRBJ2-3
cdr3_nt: TGTGCCAGCAGTCGGTCTTACTACAGGGGGTCTAACACAGATACGCAGTATTTT
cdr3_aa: CASSRSYYRGSNTDTQYF

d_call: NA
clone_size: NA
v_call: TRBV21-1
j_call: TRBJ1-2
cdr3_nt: TGTGCCAGCAGCATTACGGTGCCCTATGGCTACACCTTC
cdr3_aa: CASSITVPYGYTF

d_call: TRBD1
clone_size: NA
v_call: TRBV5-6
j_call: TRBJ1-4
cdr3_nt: TGTGCCAGCAGCCGGACAGGGCCTAATGAAAAACTGTTTTTT
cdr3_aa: CASSRTGPNEKLFF

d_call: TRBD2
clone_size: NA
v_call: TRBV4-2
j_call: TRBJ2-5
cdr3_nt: TGTGCCAGCAGCCAAGATTGGGGACTAGGTGAGACCCAGTACTTC
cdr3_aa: CASSQDWGLGETQYF

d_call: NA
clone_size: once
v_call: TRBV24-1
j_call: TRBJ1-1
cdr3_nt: TGTGCCACCAGTGCCGCCGCCCGGGGGAACACTGAAGCTTTCTTT
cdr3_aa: CATSAAARGNTEAFF

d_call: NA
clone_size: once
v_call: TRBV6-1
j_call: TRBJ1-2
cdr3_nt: TGTGCCAGCAGTGAAGCGTGGGGGCGCTATGGCTACACCTTC
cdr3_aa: CASSEAWGRYGYTF

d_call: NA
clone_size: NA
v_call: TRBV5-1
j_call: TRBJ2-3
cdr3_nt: TGCGCCAGCAGCGGTACCCCCAGACAGGTAGATACGCAGTATTTT
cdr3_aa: CASSGTPRQVDTQYF

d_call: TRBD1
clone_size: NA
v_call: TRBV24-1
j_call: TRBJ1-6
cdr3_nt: TGTGCCACCAGTGATTCACCCCTGGGGACGGGACAGCCTATGGATAATAATTCACCCCTCCACTTT
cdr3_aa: CATSDSPLGTGQPMDNNSPLHF

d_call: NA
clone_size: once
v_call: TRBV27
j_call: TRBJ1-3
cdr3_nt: TGTGCCAGCGGGGGCATCTACTCTGGAAACACCATATATTTT
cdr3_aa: CASGGIYSGNTIYF

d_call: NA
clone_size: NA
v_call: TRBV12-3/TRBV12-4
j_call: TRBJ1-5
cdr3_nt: TGTGCCAGCAGTTTAGCCGGGGGTCAGCCCCAGCATTTT
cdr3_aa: CASSLAGGQPQHF

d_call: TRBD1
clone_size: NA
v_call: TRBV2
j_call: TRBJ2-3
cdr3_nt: TGTGCCAGCAGGCCGGACAGGGATTGGTACACAGATACGCAGTATTTT
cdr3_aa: CASRPDRDWYTDTQYF

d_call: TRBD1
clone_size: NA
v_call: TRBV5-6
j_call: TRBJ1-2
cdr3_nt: TGTGCCAGCAGGCCAACCGGGACAGCCTCCTATGGCTACACCTTC
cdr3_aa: CASRPTGTASYGYTF

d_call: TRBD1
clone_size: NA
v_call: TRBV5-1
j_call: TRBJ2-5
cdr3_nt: TGCGCCAGCAGCTTGGGGGGACAGGGGGCACAAGAGACCCAGTACTTC
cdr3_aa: CASSLGGQGAQETQYF

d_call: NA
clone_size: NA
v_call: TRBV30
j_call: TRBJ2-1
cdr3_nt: TGTGCCTGCTCACTAATCAACCAGGGGCATGAGCAGTTCTTC
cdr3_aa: CACSLINQGHEQFF

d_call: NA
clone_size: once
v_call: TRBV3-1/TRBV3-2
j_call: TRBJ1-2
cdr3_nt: TGTGCCAGCAGCCAAGATCCTCAGGGTGGTGGCTACACCTTC
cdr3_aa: CASSQDPQGGGYTF

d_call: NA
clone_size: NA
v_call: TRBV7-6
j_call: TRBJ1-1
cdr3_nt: TGTGCCAGCAGCTCCAGTAGTATCGCCAGGGGTGGTGAAGCTTTCTTT
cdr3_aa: CASSSSSIARGGEAFF

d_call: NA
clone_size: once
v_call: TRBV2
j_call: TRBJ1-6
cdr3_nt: TGTGCCAGCAGTGAAGCGCCGGCAAGGAGCTCCTATAATTCACCCCTCCACTTT
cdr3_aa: CASSEAPARSSYNSPLHF

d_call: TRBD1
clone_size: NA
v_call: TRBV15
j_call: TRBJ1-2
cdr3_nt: TGTGCCACCAGCCCCAGGTTGGGGCAGGGGGCCTATGGCTACACCTTC
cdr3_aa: CATSPRLGQGAYGYTF

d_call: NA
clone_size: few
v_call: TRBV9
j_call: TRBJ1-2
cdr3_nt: TGTGCCAGCAGCCCCTCCGCGGCGGGGCCTGGCTACACCTTC
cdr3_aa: CASSPSAAGPGYTF

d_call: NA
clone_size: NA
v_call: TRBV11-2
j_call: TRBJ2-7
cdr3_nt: TGTGCCAGCAGCTTTGACAGCCACTACGAGCAGTACTTC
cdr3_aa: CASSFDSHYEQYF

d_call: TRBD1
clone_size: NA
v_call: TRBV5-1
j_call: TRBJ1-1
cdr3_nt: TGCGCCAGCAGCACGCAGACAGGGATGGTGGGCACTGAAGCTTTCTTT
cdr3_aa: CASSTQTGMVGTEAFF

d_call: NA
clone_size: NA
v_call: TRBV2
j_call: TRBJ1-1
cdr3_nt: TGTGCCAGCAGGGAGATGAACACTGAAGCTTTCTTT
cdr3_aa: CASREMNTEAFF

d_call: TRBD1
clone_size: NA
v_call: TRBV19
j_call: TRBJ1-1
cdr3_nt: TGTGCCAGTAGTATCGGAGGACAGGGGGCGAACACTGAAGCTTTCTTT
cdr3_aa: CASSIGGQGANTEAFF

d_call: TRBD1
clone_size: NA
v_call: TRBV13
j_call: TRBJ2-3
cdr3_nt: TGTGCCAGCAGCGACCGGGACAGGGGAGCCACAGATACGCAGTATTTT
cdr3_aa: CASSDRDRGATDTQYF